These T cell receptor beta chains were read from a single sample in a study of CD8 T cells in ankylosing spondylitis. MiXCR was run by TCRdb on the 5' RACE reads, yielding one entry per CDR3 protein. Among about 270,000 distinct CDR3 sequences listed, approximately 30% were seen once. Material for sequencing was blood, either unsorted or a sorted T cell fraction (not recorded which). The source is a male donor with ankylosing spondylitis or in good health (not recorded which). The CDR3 runs from the conserved cysteine through the conserved F or W. A D gene is named only where the DNA matches it firmly. Size is stated for part of the rows, as once, few or many counts, or as a class when the clone is expanded.

j_gene: TRBJ1-1
d_gene: TRBD1
v_gene: TRBV5-6
abundance: -
CDR3aa: CASSPSDRGLNTEAFF
CDR3nt: TGTGCCAGCAGCCCCTCGGACAGGGGATTGAACACTGAAGCTTTCTTT

j_gene: TRBJ2-7
d_gene: TRBD1
v_gene: TRBV30
abundance: -
CDR3aa: CAWDRGQWEQYF
CDR3nt: TGTGCCTGGGACAGGGGGCAATGGGAGCAGTACTTC

j_gene: TRBJ2-3
d_gene: -
v_gene: TRBV12-3/TRBV12-4
abundance: -
CDR3aa: CASKIGTATDTQYF
CDR3nt: TGTGCCAGCAAGATCGGGACGGCAACAGATACGCAGTATTTT

j_gene: TRBJ1-5
d_gene: -
v_gene: TRBV15
abundance: -
CDR3aa: CATSRDMGGQPQHF
CDR3nt: TGTGCCACCAGCAGAGATATGGGAGGTCAGCCCCAGCATTTT

j_gene: TRBJ2-3
d_gene: -
v_gene: TRBV5-1
abundance: -
CDR3aa: CASSFQGGTDTQYF
CDR3nt: TGCGCCAGCAGCTTCCAGGGAGGCACAGATACGCAGTATTTT

j_gene: TRBJ2-2
d_gene: -
v_gene: TRBV20-1
abundance: -
CDR3aa: CSASPTGTNTGELFF
CDR3nt: TGCAGTGCTAGTCCTACAGGGACGAACACCGGGGAGCTGTTTTTT

j_gene: TRBJ2-3
d_gene: -
v_gene: TRBV20-1
abundance: -
CDR3aa: CSAFWTNHPYTQYF
CDR3nt: TGCAGTGCGTTCTGGACAAACCACCCTTATACGCAGTATTTT

j_gene: TRBJ2-3
d_gene: -
v_gene: TRBV5-1
abundance: -
CDR3aa: CASSPDPARHTDTQYF
CDR3nt: TGCGCCAGCAGCCCCGACCCCGCGCGACACACAGATACGCAGTATTTT

j_gene: TRBJ1-1
d_gene: -
v_gene: TRBV29-1
abundance: -
CDR3aa: CSAYLQGPEAFF
CDR3nt: TGCAGCGCGTACTTACAGGGTCCTGAAGCTTTCTTT

j_gene: TRBJ2-3
d_gene: -
v_gene: TRBV9
abundance: -
CDR3aa: CASSVGPGYEESTDTQYF
CDR3nt: TGTGCCAGCAGCGTAGGTCCAGGGTATGAGGAAAGCACAGATACGCAGTATTTT

j_gene: TRBJ2-3
d_gene: TRBD2
v_gene: TRBV5-1
abundance: -
CDR3aa: CASSLVGGRITDTQYF
CDR3nt: TGCGCCAGCAGCTTGGTAGGCGGGAGAATCACAGATACGCAGTATTTT

j_gene: TRBJ2-3
d_gene: TRBD2
v_gene: TRBV20-1
abundance: -
CDR3aa: CSARDHGSGGNTDTQYF
CDR3nt: TGCAGTGCTAGAGATCATGGAAGCGGGGGAAACACAGATACGCAGTATTTT

j_gene: TRBJ2-3
d_gene: -
v_gene: TRBV7-9
abundance: -
CDR3aa: CASIGTGVSTDTQYF
CDR3nt: TGTGCCAGCATCGGTACTGGGGTTAGCACAGATACGCAGTATTTT

j_gene: TRBJ2-1
d_gene: TRBD1
v_gene: TRBV24-1
abundance: many
CDR3aa: CATSAGTAPYNEQFF
CDR3nt: TGTGCCACCAGTGCTGGGACAGCACCTTACAATGAGCAGTTCTTC

j_gene: TRBJ2-5
d_gene: TRBD2
v_gene: TRBV10-3
abundance: -
CDR3aa: CAIRGGLADQETQYF
CDR3nt: TGTGCCATCAGGGGGGGACTAGCGGACCAAGAGACCCAGTACTTC

j_gene: TRBJ2-7
d_gene: -
v_gene: TRBV20-1
abundance: -
CDR3aa: CSAFSATGEDYEQYF
CDR3nt: TGCAGTGCTTTTTCGGCGACAGGAGAGGATTACGAGCAGTACTTC

j_gene: TRBJ2-3
d_gene: TRBD1
v_gene: TRBV9
abundance: -
CDR3aa: CASSARGRLTDTQYF
CDR3nt: TGTGCCAGCAGCGCCAGGGGGCGGCTCACAGATACGCAGTATTTT

j_gene: TRBJ2-7
d_gene: -
v_gene: TRBV5-8
abundance: few
CDR3aa: CASSFGGRSNEQYF
CDR3nt: TGTGCCAGCAGCTTTGGGGGTCGGTCGAACGAGCAGTACTTC

j_gene: TRBJ1-2
d_gene: -
v_gene: TRBV5-1
abundance: -
CDR3aa: CASSFGLGATTYGYTF
CDR3nt: TGCGCCAGCAGCTTCGGATTAGGGGCTACGACCTATGGCTACACCTTC

j_gene: TRBJ2-5
d_gene: TRBD1
v_gene: TRBV27
abundance: few
CDR3aa: CASRQGAQETQYF
CDR3nt: TGTGCCAGCAGGCAGGGGGCCCAAGAGACCCAGTACTTC

j_gene: TRBJ2-5
d_gene: -
v_gene: TRBV29-1
abundance: -
CDR3aa: CSVRQPNQETQYF
CDR3nt: TGCAGCGTCAGGCAGCCGAACCAAGAGACCCAGTACTTC

j_gene: TRBJ2-3
d_gene: TRBD2
v_gene: TRBV3-1
abundance: -
CDR3aa: CASSQGLAGTRDTQYF
CDR3nt: TGTGCCAGCAGCCAAGGACTAGCGGGGACCCGGGATACGCAGTATTTT

j_gene: TRBJ1-1
d_gene: TRBD1
v_gene: TRBV29-1
abundance: -
CDR3aa: CSVGQYMNTEAFF
CDR3nt: TGCAGCGTGGGACAGTACATGAACACTGAAGCTTTCTTT

j_gene: TRBJ1-1
d_gene: -
v_gene: TRBV5-1
abundance: -
CDR3aa: CASSLRAGSNTEAFF
CDR3nt: TGCGCCAGCAGCTTGCGGGCAGGATCAAACACTGAAGCTTTCTTT

j_gene: TRBJ2-7
d_gene: -
v_gene: TRBV5-1
abundance: few
CDR3aa: CASRGGGNSGEQYF
CDR3nt: TGCGCCAGCCGTGGTGGTGGAAACTCGGGAGAGCAGTACTTC

j_gene: TRBJ2-5
d_gene: TRBD2
v_gene: TRBV7-9
abundance: -
CDR3aa: CASSPTGTRRETQYF
CDR3nt: TGTGCCAGCAGCCCGACCGGGACTAGGCGAGAGACCCAGTACTTC

j_gene: TRBJ2-1
d_gene: -
v_gene: TRBV6-5
abundance: few
CDR3aa: CASSYAGGLPFF
CDR3nt: TGTGCCAGCAGTTACGCAGGAGGTTTGCCGTTCTTC

j_gene: TRBJ2-5
d_gene: -
v_gene: TRBV20-1
abundance: -
CDR3aa: CSSPSTSQETQYF
CDR3nt: TGCAGTTCACCGTCTACTAGCCAAGAGACCCAGTACTTC

j_gene: TRBJ2-7
d_gene: TRBD1
v_gene: TRBV20-1
abundance: -
CDR3aa: CSARTGVAYYEQYF
CDR3nt: TGCAGTGCGAGGACAGGGGTTGCCTACTACGAGCAGTACTTC

j_gene: TRBJ1-3
d_gene: -
v_gene: TRBV2
abundance: -
CDR3aa: CASKIQGTGNTIYF
CDR3nt: TGTGCCAGCAAAATACAGGGCACTGGAAACACCATATATTTT

j_gene: TRBJ1-2
d_gene: -
v_gene: TRBV5-5
abundance: few
CDR3aa: CASSPEYGYTF
CDR3nt: TGTGCCAGCAGCCCTGAGTATGGCTACACCTTC

j_gene: TRBJ2-1
d_gene: -
v_gene: TRBV5-1
abundance: few
CDR3aa: CASRKGRGSGNEQFF
CDR3nt: TGCGCCAGCAGAAAAGGACGGGGGAGTGGCAATGAGCAGTTCTTC

j_gene: TRBJ1-4
d_gene: -
v_gene: TRBV6-5
abundance: few
CDR3aa: CASISQGGGKLFF
CDR3nt: TGTGCCAGCATTTCACAGGGTGGGGGAAAACTGTTTTTT

j_gene: TRBJ2-5
d_gene: -
v_gene: TRBV10-3
abundance: -
CDR3aa: CAISVGVQETQYF
CDR3nt: TGTGCCATCAGTGTAGGGGTACAAGAGACCCAGTACTTC

j_gene: TRBJ2-6
d_gene: TRBD1
v_gene: TRBV5-1
abundance: -
CDR3aa: CASSSGTEISGANVLTF
CDR3nt: TGCGCCAGCAGCTCCGGGACAGAGATCTCTGGGGCCAACGTCCTGACTTTC

j_gene: TRBJ2-3
d_gene: -
v_gene: TRBV12-3/TRBV12-4
abundance: -
CDR3aa: CASSLGPGPTDTQYF
CDR3nt: TGTGCCAGCAGTTTAGGACCGGGCCCCACAGATACGCAGTATTTT

j_gene: TRBJ2-5
d_gene: -
v_gene: TRBV9
abundance: -
CDR3aa: CASSVRPRELETQYF
CDR3nt: TGTGCCAGCAGCGTAAGGCCCAGGGAACTTGAGACCCAGTACTTC

j_gene: TRBJ2-3
d_gene: TRBD2
v_gene: TRBV7-9
abundance: -
CDR3aa: CASSSERGASPTDTQYF
CDR3nt: TGTGCCAGCAGCTCGGAGCGGGGGGCCAGTCCCACAGATACGCAGTATTTT

j_gene: TRBJ2-7
d_gene: -
v_gene: TRBV20-1
abundance: -
CDR3aa: CSARDYLDLSYEQYF
CDR3nt: TGCAGTGCTAGAGATTATTTGGACCTCTCCTACGAGCAGTACTTC

j_gene: TRBJ1-6
d_gene: TRBD1
v_gene: TRBV6-1
abundance: many
CDR3aa: CASSLQGAQRPLHF
CDR3nt: TGTGCCAGCAGCCTACAGGGGGCTCAGAGACCCCTCCACTTT

j_gene: TRBJ2-5
d_gene: TRBD2
v_gene: TRBV20-1
abundance: -
CDR3aa: CSAMQLVAGSQETQYF
CDR3nt: TGCAGTGCGATGCAATTGGTAGCGGGGAGCCAAGAGACCCAGTACTTC

j_gene: TRBJ1-2
d_gene: TRBD1
v_gene: TRBV6-1
abundance: -
CDR3aa: CASRRGQGNYGYTF
CDR3nt: TGTGCCAGCCGTCGGGGACAGGGGAACTATGGCTACACCTTC

j_gene: TRBJ2-5
d_gene: -
v_gene: TRBV2
abundance: -
CDR3aa: CASSAGTSGETQYF
CDR3nt: TGTGCCAGCTCGGCCGGGACATCGGGAGAGACCCAGTACTTC

j_gene: TRBJ2-5
d_gene: -
v_gene: TRBV12-3/TRBV12-4
abundance: few
CDR3aa: CASSRRGGQETQYF
CDR3nt: TGTGCCAGCAGCCGGAGGGGGGGCCAAGAGACCCAGTACTTC

j_gene: TRBJ2-7
d_gene: -
v_gene: TRBV10-3
abundance: -
CDR3aa: CAISESWAGQNYEQYF
CDR3nt: TGTGCCATCAGTGAGTCGTGGGCAGGTCAAAACTACGAGCAGTACTTC

j_gene: TRBJ2-5
d_gene: -
v_gene: TRBV20-1
abundance: -
CDR3aa: CSARLRGRETQYF
CDR3nt: TGCAGTGCTAGGCTTAGGGGCCGAGAGACCCAGTACTTC

j_gene: TRBJ2-5
d_gene: TRBD1
v_gene: TRBV11-2
abundance: -
CDR3aa: CASSLSGMTGQYF
CDR3nt: TGTGCCAGCAGCCTTTCGGGGATGACAGGGCAGTACTTC

j_gene: TRBJ2-1
d_gene: -
v_gene: TRBV5-6
abundance: few
CDR3aa: CASSSGWNEQFF
CDR3nt: TGTGCCAGCAGCTCCGGATGGAATGAGCAGTTCTTC

j_gene: TRBJ2-3
d_gene: -
v_gene: TRBV29-1
abundance: few
CDR3aa: CSVVGEPTRPDTQYF
CDR3nt: TGCAGCGTTGTGGGGGAGCCGACTAGACCTGATACGCAGTATTTT

j_gene: TRBJ2-1
d_gene: -
v_gene: TRBV12-3/TRBV12-4
abundance: -
CDR3aa: CASSRLSEQFF
CDR3nt: TGTGCCAGCAGTAGACTCAGTGAGCAGTTCTTC

j_gene: TRBJ2-7
d_gene: -
v_gene: TRBV15
abundance: -
CDR3aa: CATKDSRYRYEQYF
CDR3nt: TGTGCCACCAAGGACAGCCGCTACCGCTACGAGCAGTACTTC

j_gene: TRBJ1-5
d_gene: TRBD1
v_gene: TRBV4-1
abundance: few
CDR3aa: CASSQTQQGNQPQHF
CDR3nt: TGCGCCAGCAGCCAGACCCAACAGGGGAATCAGCCCCAGCATTTT

j_gene: TRBJ2-7
d_gene: -
v_gene: TRBV7-2
abundance: -
CDR3aa: CASSQFSYEQYF
CDR3nt: TGTGCCAGCAGCCAATTCTCCTACGAGCAGTACTTC